The entry that follows covers one TCR beta chain sequence. Time point described: recipient sample about 28 days before transplant, after cytoreduction. Germline CDR1 reads SGHTA; CDR2 reads FQGNSA. Between the trimmed V and J ends, which lost 7 bases and 2 bases, there was a span of 11 bases. The CDR3 has 13 residues. The table came from immunoSEQ multiplex PCR; TCRdb's copy has only in-frame clones and leaves some out. The sample consists of some 30,000 clones, about 74% of them appearing once. The record originates from a study of T cell clonotyping in hematopoietic cell transplantation. The sample was peripheral blood mononuclear cells, taken before stem cell transplant. This chain joins TRBV7-2 and TRBJ2-5; unclear D gene. This clonotype was sampled from a woman aged 25 to 39 with chronic myeloid leukemia. Some clones in this sample may be carry-over from other donors' samples. The CDR3 is CASNPRLQETQYF. CDR3 coding DNA: TGTGCCAGCAACCCGAGGCTGCAAGAGACCCAGTACTTC.